The 2 T cell receptor beta chains presented below share a single source sample, sequenced in a study of cytomegalovirus exposure and HLA in healthy donors. PCR employed 60 Vbeta and 13 Jbeta primers. Clones were read by immunoSEQ multiplex PCR, and TCRdb kept only the in-frame ones, dropping some. The sample contains 150,000 to 200,000 clones, roughly 77% of which appear only once. Specimen: PBMCs. Receptors originate from a woman in her 50s in good health and CMV-seronegative.

V gene TRBV5-1 combines with J gene TRBJ1-3; the match to TRBD1 covers 8 bases. CDR3 length: 15 amino acids. V lost 4 bases to trimming and J lost 4 bases; unmatched junction nucleotides: 7. Germline CDR1 SGHRS, CDR2 YFSETQ. CDR3 in DNA: TGCGCCAGCAGCCACTCGGGACAGGCCGGAAACACCATATATTTT. Its protein is CASSHSGQAGNTIYF.

This clone is medium-sized within its sample. V gene TRBV6-1 combines with J gene TRBJ1-1; 11 bases are shared with TRBD1. Germline assignment: CDR1 MNHNS and CDR2 SASEGT. V gave up 0 bases and J gave up 6 bases; unmatched junction bases: 3. The CDR3 loop spans 15 amino acids. The CDR3 loop is CASSEAGTGGAEAFF. CDR3 bases: TGTGCCAGCAGTGAAGCGGGGACAGGGGGAGCTGAAGCTTTCTTT.